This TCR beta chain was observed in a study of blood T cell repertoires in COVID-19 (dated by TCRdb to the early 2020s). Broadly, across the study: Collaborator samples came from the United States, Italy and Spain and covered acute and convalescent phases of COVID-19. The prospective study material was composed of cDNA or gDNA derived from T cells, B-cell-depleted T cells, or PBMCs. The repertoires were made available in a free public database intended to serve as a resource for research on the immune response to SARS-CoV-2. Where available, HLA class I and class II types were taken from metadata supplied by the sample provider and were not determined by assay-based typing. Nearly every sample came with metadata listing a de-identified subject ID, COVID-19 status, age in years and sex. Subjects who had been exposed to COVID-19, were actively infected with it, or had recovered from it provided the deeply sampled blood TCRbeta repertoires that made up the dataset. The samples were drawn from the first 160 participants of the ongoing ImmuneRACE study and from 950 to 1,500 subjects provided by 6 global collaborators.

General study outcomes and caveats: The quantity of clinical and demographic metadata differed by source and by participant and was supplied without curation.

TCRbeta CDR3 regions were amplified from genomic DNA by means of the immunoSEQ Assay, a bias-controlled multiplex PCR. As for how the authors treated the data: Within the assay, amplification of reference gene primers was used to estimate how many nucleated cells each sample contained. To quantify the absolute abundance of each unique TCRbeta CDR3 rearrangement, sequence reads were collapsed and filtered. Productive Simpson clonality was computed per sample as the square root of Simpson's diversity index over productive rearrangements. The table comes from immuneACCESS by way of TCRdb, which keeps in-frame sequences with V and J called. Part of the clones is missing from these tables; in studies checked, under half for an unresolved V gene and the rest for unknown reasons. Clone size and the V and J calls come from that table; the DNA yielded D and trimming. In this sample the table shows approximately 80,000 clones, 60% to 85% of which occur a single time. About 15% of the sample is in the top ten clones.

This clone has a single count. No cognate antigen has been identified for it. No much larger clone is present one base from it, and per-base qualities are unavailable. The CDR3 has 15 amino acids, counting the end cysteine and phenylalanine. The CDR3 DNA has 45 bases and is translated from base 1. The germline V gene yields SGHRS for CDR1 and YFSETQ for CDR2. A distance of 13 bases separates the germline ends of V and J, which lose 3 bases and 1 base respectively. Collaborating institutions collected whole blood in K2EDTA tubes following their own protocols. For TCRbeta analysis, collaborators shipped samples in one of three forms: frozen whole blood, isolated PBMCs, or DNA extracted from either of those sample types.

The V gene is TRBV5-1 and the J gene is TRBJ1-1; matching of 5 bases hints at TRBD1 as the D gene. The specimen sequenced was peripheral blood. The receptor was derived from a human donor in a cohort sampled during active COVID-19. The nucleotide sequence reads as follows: TGCGCCAGCAGCTCCCGGGACTTCGAGAACACTGAAGCTTTCTTT. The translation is CASSSRDFENTEAFF.